Below are 29 T cell receptor beta chains sequenced from a single sample in a study of human T cells and chemical hapten exposure. TCRdb re-called the RACE reads through MiXCR, storing one row per CDR3 protein. The sample lists about 120,000 distinct CDR3 sequences; 9.5% to 13% were seen once. Time point described: patch test 1, 2 weeks after DPC sensitization. The treatment here: therapeutic diphenylcyclopropenone sensitization with weekly scalp DPC. Sequencing was performed on whole blood, taken in connection with sensitization to the hapten diphenylcyclopropenone (DPC). The receptors come from a woman aged 45-65 years with alopecia areata. Some clones in this sample may be carry-over from other donors' samples.

This rearrangement joins TRBV3-1 to TRBJ2-5, with 7 bases identical to TRBD1. From germline, CDR1 is LGHDT and CDR2 YNNKEL (reference sequence). With 10 bases clipped from V and 3 bases from J, the junction kept 5 bases outside the gene matches. CDR3 length equals 12 residues. CDR3 in DNA: TGTGCCACCCGACAGGGTGAAGAGACCCAGTACTTC. Its translation: CATRQGEETQYF.

This clonotype was detected ten times or more. V and J are TRBV29-1 and TRBJ2-7; D is undetermined. Germline values: CDR1 SQVTM, CDR2 ANQGSEA. CDR3 size: 14 residues. V dropped 4 bases and J dropped 5 bases, with 18 bases sitting between them. The CDR3 DNA reads TGCAGCGTTGGAACTCTCCGGGTCGAGCACGAGCAGTACTTC. Amino acid sequence: CSVGTLRVEHEQYF.

This chain joins TRBV4-1 and TRBJ1-4; 11 bases are a match to TRBD1. The CDR3 totals 15 residues. J was trimmed by 7 bases and V by 5 bases; bases with no gene match: 6. Germline V gives CDR1 MGHRA, CDR2 YSYEKL. The CDR3 sequence is CASSIPGTGGEKLFF. For the CDR3, the DNA is TGCGCCAGCAGCATACCCGGGACAGGGGGTGAAAAACTGTTTTTT.

The rearrangement joins TRBV19 to TRBJ1-5; D gene uncertain. This CDR3 comprises 14 residues. Trimming stripped 3 bases from V and 0 bases from J, with 6 bases between. Looked up from germline, CDR1 is LNHDA and CDR2 is SQIVND (reference sequence). The CDR3 DNA reads as TGTGCCAGTAGTATCCTTCATAGCAATCAGCCCCAGCATTTT. Protein: CASSILHSNQPQHF.

The chain is built from TRBV2 and TRBJ2-7, with D possibly TRBD1 on 6 matching bases. Trimming cost V 6 bases and J 6 bases, with 15 bases left between them. In germline, CDR1 is SNHLY, CDR2 FYNNEI. The CDR3 contains 13 residues. The CDR3 here is CASSPGTRSEQYF. CDR3 sequence (DNA): TGTGCCAGCAGCCCCGGGACAAGGTCCGAGCAGTACTTC. Full variable domain (rest looked up from reference TRBV2 and TRBJ2-7): EPEVTQTPSHQVTQMGQEVILRCVPISNHLYFYWYRQILGQKVEFLVSFYNNEISEKSEIFDDQFSVERPDGSNFTLKIRSTKLEDSAMYFCASSPGTRSEQYFGPGTRLTVT.

This clonotype was seen many times. The chain recombines TRBV7-2 with TRBJ2-7; D may match TRBD1 or TRBD2 (5 bases each). V was trimmed by 5 bases and J by 2 bases, leaving 16 bases between them. The CDR3 is 15 residues long. CDR1 and CDR2 from the germline V gene are SGHTA and FQGNSA. The CDR3 protein is CASSPMGEATYEQYF. CDR3 DNA sequence: TGTGCCAGCAGCCCCATGGGGGAAGCCACCTACGAGCAGTACTTC.

Many counts were recorded for this clonotype. The J gene is TRBJ1-1, the V gene TRBV6-1, with D unresolved. CDR1 is MNHNS and CDR2 is SASEGT in the germline V gene. V was clipped by 5 bases and J by 5 bases, with 18 bases between them. This CDR3 is built from 15 residues. The CDR3, as DNA: TGTGCCAGCAGTCCCCGATTCAATTTCGTGACTGAAGCTTTCTTT. This translates into CASSPRFNFVTEAFF.

The chain recombines TRBV20-1 with TRBJ2-2; the D gene is possibly TRBD1 (6 bases). Trimming left V 6 bases short and J 4 bases short, with 15 bases between. CDR3 size: 14 residues. CDR1 DFQATT and CDR2 SNEGSKA come from the germline V gene (reference sequence). The CDR3 sequence is CSATTGRGTGELFF. The CDR3 DNA reads as TGCAGTGCAACAACAGGGCGCGGCACCGGGGAGCTGTTTTTT.

The chain is built from TRBV18 and TRBJ1-1, with D tentatively TRBD1 (5 bases). This CDR3 has 14 amino acids. The V end was cut by 2 bases, the J end by 5 bases, with 12 bases between. Germline V gene sequence: CDR1 KGHSH, CDR2 LQKENI. For the CDR3, the DNA is TGTGCCAGCTCACCAAAAGGGGCGTGGACTGAAGCTTTCTTT. Translation: CASSPKGAWTEAFF.

The chain joins TRBV12-3 or TRBV12-4 to TRBJ1-5; D remains unclear. Trimming left V 3 bases short and J 3 bases short, with 9 bases between. The CDR3 has 14 amino acids. The CDR3 is CASSFSNVNQPQHF. In DNA form, the CDR3 reads TGTGCCAGCAGTTTCTCGAACGTCAATCAGCCCCAGCATTTT.

This clonotype appeared many times. The rearrangement joins TRBV20-1 to TRBJ1-4; 7 bases fit TRBD1. Per germline, CDR1 DFQATT and CDR2 SNEGSKA (reference sequence). The V segment lost 3 bases and the J segment 8 bases; nucleotides outside the gene matches: 12. CDR3 length: 15 residues. CDR3 protein: CSASLLLQGREKLFF. The CDR3, as DNA: TGCAGTGCTAGCTTACTGCTACAGGGGAGGGAAAAACTGTTTTTT.

This clonotype was observed a few times. This rearrangement joins TRBV29-1 to TRBJ1-1; TRBD1 might be the D (6 bases). Between the trimmed V and J ends, which lost 5 bases and 5 bases, there was a span of 12 bases. The CDR3 has 12 residues. Germline loops: CDR1 SQVTM, CDR2 ANQGSEA. The CDR3 DNA is TGCAGCGTTACACCGCAGGGGACTGAAGCTTTCTTT. As protein: CSVTPQGTEAFF.

The table lists this clonotype with many counts. The rearrangement joins TRBV14 to TRBJ1-3; 9 bases align to TRBD1. Looked up from germline, CDR1 is SGHDN and CDR2 is FVKESK. V trimming: 5 bases; J trimming: 4 bases; junction bases outside the gene matches: 6. This CDR3 is built from 15 residues. CDR3 amino acids: CASSEGQGPGNTIYF. The CDR3 DNA reads TGTGCCAGCAGCGAGGGACAGGGACCCGGAAACACCATATATTTT. Supplemented by reference TRBV14 and TRBJ1-3, the full variable domain reads EAGVTQFPSHSVIEKGQTVTLRCDPISGHDNLYWYRRVMGKEIKFLLHFVKESKQDESGMPNNRFLAERTGGTYSTLKVQPAELEDSGVYFCASSEGQGPGNTIYFGEGSWLTVV.

This clonotype has just a few counts. This chain connects TRBV5-1 to TRBJ1-2; no clear D. Germline V gives CDR1 SGHRS, CDR2 YFSETQ. The CDR3 sequence is 16 residues long. The V gene lost 1 base and the J gene lost 10 bases, with 23 bases spanning the gap. The CDR3 region has the DNA TGCGCCAGCAGCTTGACTTCCCCCTCAAATACAGAGGACTACACCTTC. This gives the protein CASSLTSPSNTEDYTF.

The chain uses TRBV5-4 and TRBJ2-5; 10 nucleotides match TRBD2. V dropped 9 bases and J dropped 0; count of bases not matched to a gene: 5. Per the germline V gene, CDR1 is SGHNT and CDR2 is YYREEE (reference sequence). The CDR3 totals 14 residues. The CDR3 is CATQLAGYQETQYF. In DNA form, the CDR3 reads TGTGCCACACAACTAGCGGGGTACCAAGAGACCCAGTACTTC. Full variable domain (remainder filled in from reference TRBV5-4 and TRBJ2-5): ETGVTQSPTHLIKTRGQQVTLRCSSQSGHNTVSWYQQALGQGPQFIFQYYREEENGRGNFPPRFSGLQFPNYSSELNVNALELDDSALYLCATQLAGYQETQYFGPGTRLLVL.

This rearrangement joins TRBV5-1 to TRBJ1-4; TRBD1 matches 8 bases. The CDR3 extends over 15 amino acids. Per the germline V gene, CDR1 is SGHRS and CDR2 is YFSETQ. V shed 4 bases, J shed 11 bases, and the junction held 13 bases outside the gene matches. CDR3 nucleotide sequence: TGCGCCAGCAGCGTCGGGACAGGCTTTTTCGGGAAACTGTTTTTT. Translation: CASSVGTGFFGKLFF.

This clonotype was seen ten or more times. The chain joins TRBV6-4 to TRBJ2-1; 9 bases map to TRBD2. Germline CDR1 and CDR2: MRHNA and SNTAGT. Unmatched junction bases numbered 5, after V lost 2 bases and J lost 6 bases. The CDR3 sequence is 15 residues long. DNA for the CDR3: TGTGCCAGCAGTGACAATAGCGGGAGCACCAATGAGCAGTTCTTC. Its protein is CASSDNSGSTNEQFF.

This clonotype has only a few counts. The chain has TRBV27 and TRBJ2-1, with 10 bases aligning to TRBD2. CDR1 is MNHEY and CDR2 is SMNVEV in the germline V gene (reference sequence). The CDR3 extends over 16 amino acids. J gave up 6 bases and V 3 bases, and 8 bases lay outside the gene matches. In DNA, the CDR3 is TGTGCCAGCAGTTTCCGTCCAGCGGGAGGGACCAATGAGCAGTTCTTC. It specifies CASSFRPAGGTNEQFF.

The chain carries TRBV18 and TRBJ1-2, with TRBD1 as a possible D gene (6 bases). The germline V gene has CDR1 KGHSH and CDR2 LQKENI. V was cut by 5 bases and J by 6 bases, with 16 bases left in between. The CDR3 consists of 14 residues. CDR3 nucleotide sequence: TGTGCCAGCTCATCATACAGGGATGGCGATGGCTACACCTTC. This encodes CASSSYRDGDGYTF.

This chain links TRBV28 with TRBJ2-3; 10 bases map to TRBD2. Germline V gene data show CDR1 as MDHEN and CDR2 as SYDVKM. The length of the CDR3 is 12 residues. V was clipped by 9 bases and J by 6 bases; unmatched bases: 3. The CDR3 region is CASQTSGDTQYF. CDR3 DNA sequence: TGTGCCAGTCAGACTAGCGGGGATACGCAGTATTTT.

This clonotype was seen ten or more times. In DNA, the CDR3 is TGTGCCAGTAGTCGACTCCCCGGGGAGCTGTTTTTT. Translating gives CASSRLPGELFF. The rearrangement uses TRBV19 and TRBJ2-2; D gene unclear. The germline CDR1 and CDR2 sequences are LNHDA and SQIVND (reference sequence). V lost 5 bases and J 6 bases, leaving 7 bases between the germline ends. This CDR3 spans 12 amino acids.

The rearrangement links TRBV6-6 to TRBJ1-4; TRBD1 aligns across 7 bases. Germline lookup yields CDR1 MNHNY and CDR2 SVGAGI (reference sequence). The CDR3 runs 16 residues. Losses at the gene ends were 6 bases for V and 0 bases for J; bases not matched to a gene: 7. The CDR3 DNA reads as TGTGCCAGCAGGAGGCAGGGGGGAGCAACTAATGAAAAACTGTTTTTT. It specifies CASRRQGGATNEKLFF.

The chain links TRBV28 to TRBJ1-1, with TRBD1 identical over 8 bases. The trim removed 5 bases at V and 4 bases at J, leaving 9 bases unmatched. The CDR3 spans 15 residues. CDR1 is MDHEN, CDR2 SYDVKM, per germline. CDR3 sequence: CASSRPGTGVTEAFF. The CDR3 coding sequence is TGTGCCAGCAGTCGTCCCGGGACAGGAGTCACTGAAGCTTTCTTT.

The rearrangement joins TRBV3-1 to TRBJ1-5; D is unresolved. The CDR3 has 19 residues. The V gene lost 1 base and the J gene lost 1 base, with 20 bases spanning the gap. CDR1 and CDR2 from the germline V gene are LGHDT and YNNKEL (reference sequence). The CDR3 sequence: CASSQGGGLFRTSNQPQHF. Here the CDR3 DNA reads TGTGCCAGCAGCCAAGGGGGAGGTTTATTCAGGACGAGCAATCAGCCCCAGCATTTT. Full variable domain (outside the CDR3, taken from reference TRBV3-1 and TRBJ1-5): DTAVSQTPKYLVTQMGNDKSIKCEQNLGHDTMYWYKQDSKKFLKIMFSYNNKELIINETVPNRFSPKSPDKAHLNLHINSLELGDSAVYFCASSQGGGLFRTSNQPQHFGDGTRLSIL.

CDR3 sequence: CASSDTAVNTEAFF. CDR3 bases: TGTGCCAGCAGTGATACGGCAGTGAACACTGAAGCTTTCTTT. The chain carries TRBV2 and TRBJ1-1; no reliable D call. Germline CDR1 is SNHLY and CDR2 is FYNNEI. With 3 bases removed from V and 0 bases from J, the gap between germline ends came to 8 bases. The CDR3 is made up of 14 amino acids.

This clonotype was counted many times. The rearrangement joins TRBV28 to TRBJ2-3; TRBD2 matches at 7 bases. The CDR3 length is 13 residues. V lost 6 bases, J lost 3 bases, and 3 bases stayed unmatched. The germline V gene encodes CDR1 MDHEN and CDR2 SYDVKM. The CDR3 coding sequence is TGTGCCAGCAGGGAAGCGGGGACAGATACGCAGTATTTT. The encoded protein is CASREAGTDTQYF.

There are many counts of this clonotype. The chain is built from TRBV7-6 and TRBJ2-7, with a tentative D call TRBD2 (5 bases). The CDR3 sequence is 16 residues long. The V end was cut by 0 bases, the J end by 4 bases, with 16 bases between. Germline assignment: CDR1 SGHVS and CDR2 FNYEAQ. The CDR3 sequence: CASSLARADQRYEQYF. The CDR3, as DNA: TGTGCCAGCAGCTTAGCGCGGGCTGACCAGAGGTACGAGCAGTACTTC. The full variable domain, in which reference TRBV7-6 and TRBJ2-7 provide the parts outside the CDR3, is GAGVSQSPRYKVTKRGQDVALRCDPISGHVSLYWYRQALGQGPEFLTYFNYEAQQDKSGLPNDRFSAERPEGSISTLTIQRTEQRDSAMYRCASSLARADQRYEQYFGPGTRLTVT.

This clonotype appeared many times. CDR3 region: CATSTGSPFFTDTQYF. As DNA, the CDR3 is TGTGCCACCAGCACCGGGTCCCCCTTTTTCACAGATACGCAGTATTTT. The rearrangement links TRBV15 to TRBJ2-3; no definite D call. Trimming took 4 bases from V and 2 from J, leaving 16 bases between them. This CDR3 has 16 amino acids. CDR1 LNHNV and CDR2 YYDKDF come from the germline V gene (reference sequence).

The V and J genes are TRBV6-5 and TRBJ1-6, with D perhaps matching TRBD1 (5 bases). The CDR3 covers 16 residues. Germline loops: CDR1 MNHEY, CDR2 SVGAGI. V was shortened by 0 bases and J by 7 bases, with 13 bases between the two germline ends. CDR3 nucleotide sequence: TGTGCCAGCAGTTACTCGAGCGGGACGCTAAATTCACCCCTCCACTTT. This codes for CASSYSSGTLNSPLHF.